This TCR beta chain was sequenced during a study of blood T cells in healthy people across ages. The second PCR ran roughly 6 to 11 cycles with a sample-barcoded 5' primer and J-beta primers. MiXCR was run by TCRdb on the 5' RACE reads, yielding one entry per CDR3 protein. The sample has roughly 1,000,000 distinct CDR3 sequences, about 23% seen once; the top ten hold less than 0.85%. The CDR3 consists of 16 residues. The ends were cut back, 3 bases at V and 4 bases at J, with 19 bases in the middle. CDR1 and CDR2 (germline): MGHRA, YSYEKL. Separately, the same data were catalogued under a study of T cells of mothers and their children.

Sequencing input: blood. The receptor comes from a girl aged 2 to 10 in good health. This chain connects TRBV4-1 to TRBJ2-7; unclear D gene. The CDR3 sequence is CASSQDVAVGNYEQYF. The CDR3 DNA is TGCGCCAGCAGCCAGGATGTGGCAGTGGGAAATTACGAGCAGTACTTC.